This record covers a single T cell receptor (beta chain). The antigen is unknown. This CDR3 is 16 amino acids long. Germline values: CDR1 MNHEY, CDR2 SVGAGI. Trimming removed 2 bases from V and 2 bases from J; junction bases left unmatched: 7. The PCR contained 60 Vbeta and 13 Jbeta primers. Sequencing was performed with immunoSEQ multiplex PCR; in TCRdb, only in-frame clones are kept and a portion is missing. Of about 180,000 clones in the sample, 79% are singletons; the top ten hold 0.69%. The sample is drawn from a study of cytomegalovirus exposure and HLA in healthy donors. Broader study findings: Rare TCR sequences predominated, though certain public TCRs were found in many donors. Links to common viral pathogens appeared, in a later analysis, for several of the most significant clusters.

Sequencing was carried out using PBMCs. V gene TRBV6-5 combines with J gene TRBJ2-7; 9 bases match TRBD2. This sequence originates from a woman between 40 and 50 years old in good health and CMV-seronegative. The CDR3: CASSYTIAGVTYEQYF. CDR3 in DNA: TGTGCCAGCAGTTACACCATAGCGGGAGTTACCTACGAGCAGTACTTC.